The TCR beta chain under discussion was sequenced for a study of shared clonotypes between healthy human individuals. Notes on the study in general: Clonotypes shared by all four donors outscored non-shared clonotypes in generation probability.

Looked up from germline, CDR1 is MNHNS and CDR2 is SASEGT. This CDR3 has 15 residues. The ends were cut back, 2 bases at V and 1 base at J, with 8 bases in the middle. Approximately 200 ng DNA, about 28,000 T cell genomes, went into each sorted-subset replicate PCR. Data came from immunoSEQ multiplex PCR; TCRdb stores just in-frame clones and leaves some out. The sample includes some 1.4 million clones, roughly 96% seen only once; the top ten take 1% to 1.5%. As to this clone: Antigen: not known.

The sample comprised naive CD4+ T cells sorted from blood. Subset specified: CD45RA+ positively selected. The chain has TRBV6-1 and TRBJ2-2; weak D call: TRBD2 (5 bases). This TCR derives from a man younger than 40 in good health. This CDR3 is CASSELARNTGELFF. Here the CDR3 DNA reads TGTGCCAGCAGTGAACTAGCCAGGAACACCGGGGAGCTGTTTTTT.